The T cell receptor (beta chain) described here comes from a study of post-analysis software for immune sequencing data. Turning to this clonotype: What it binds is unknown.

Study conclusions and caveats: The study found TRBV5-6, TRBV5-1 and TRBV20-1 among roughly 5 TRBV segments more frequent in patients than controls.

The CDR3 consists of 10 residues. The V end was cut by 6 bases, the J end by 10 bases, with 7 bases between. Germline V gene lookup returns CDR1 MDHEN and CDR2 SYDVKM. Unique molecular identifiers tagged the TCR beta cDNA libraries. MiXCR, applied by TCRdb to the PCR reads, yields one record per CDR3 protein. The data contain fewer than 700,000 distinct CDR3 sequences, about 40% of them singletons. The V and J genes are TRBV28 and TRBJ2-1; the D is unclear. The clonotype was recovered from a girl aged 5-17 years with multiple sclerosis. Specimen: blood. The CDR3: CASSELEQFF. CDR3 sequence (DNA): TGTGCCAGCAGCGAGCTGGAGCAGTTCTTC.